This T cell receptor (beta chain) was retrieved from a study of blood T cell repertoires in COVID-19. Study background: Material from acute and convalescent COVID-19 was sourced from the United States, Italy and Spain. Sources were T cells, B-cell-depleted T cells, or PBMCs; the material itself was cDNA or gDNA.

A single count supports this clone. Clones were sequenced by immunoSEQ multiplex PCR, and TCRdb holds only the in-frame ones, with some missing. Here the sample spans about 270,000 clones, roughly 87% being singletons. Self-reported history from a screening survey and questionnaire set each donor's cohort. Two negative PCRs, clearance, or symptom resolution had been documented for recovered Cohort 3 donors. Trimming took 3 bases from V and 2 from J, leaving 14 bases between them. Germline CDR1 and CDR2: LNHDA and SQIVND (reference sequence). The CDR3 is 16 amino acids. The chain uses TRBV19 and TRBJ1-3; D might be TRBD1 (5 bases). The clonotype originates from a woman aged 30 to 39 who had recovered from COVID-19. The sample comprised PBMCs or T cells enriched from blood (not recorded which). The CDR3 sequence: CASSISQQAAGNTIYF. The CDR3 DNA reads as TGTGCCAGTAGTATTTCCCAACAGGCCGCTGGAAACACCATATATTTT.